These 20 T cell receptor beta chains were all obtained from the same sample, sequenced in a study of T-cell reconstitution after alpha-beta-depleted transplantation in children. TCRbeta library construction was performed incorporating unique molecular identifiers. TCRdb recomputed calls from the PCR reads with MiXCR, one row per CDR3 protein. Among about 690,000 distinct CDR3 sequences listed, roughly 17% were seen once. Specimen: PBMCs from the stem cell graft donor, collected from the stem cell graft. The origin of the receptors is a human donor who donated a stem cell graft to a child with acute myeloid leukemia.

This clonotype was detected ten times or more. V and J are TRBV20-1 and TRBJ2-2, with D possibly being TRBD2 (5 bases). Looked up from germline, CDR1 is DFQATT and CDR2 is SNEGSKA (reference sequence). With 6 bases removed from V and 3 bases from J, the gap between germline ends came to 14 bases. The CDR3 has 14 residues. The CDR3 region is CSAPRELYTGELFF. CDR3 coding DNA: TGCAGTGCGCCGAGGGAGCTGTACACCGGGGAGCTGTTTTTT.

This clonotype was counted between two and nine times. The V call is TRBV5-5, the J call TRBJ2-2; TRBD1 aligns across 12 bases. This CDR3 region has 16 residues. The trim removed 3 bases at V and 3 bases at J, leaving 3 bases unmatched. Germline-derived CDR1 and CDR2 are SGHKS and YYEKEE (reference sequence). DNA for the CDR3: TGTGCCAGCAGCTCGGGACAGGGGGCTGACACCGGGGAGCTGTTTTTT. This encodes CASSSGQGADTGELFF.

This clonotype was counted many times. CDR3 sequence: CSAPPGGRGNWLFF. DNA of the CDR3: TGCAGTGCTCCGCCCGGCGGCAGGGGGAATTGGCTGTTTTTT. The chain employs TRBV20-1 and TRBJ1-4, with 7 bases lining up with TRBD1. Per the germline V gene, CDR1 is DFQATT and CDR2 is SNEGSKA (reference sequence). The CDR3 is made up of 14 amino acids. J lost 14 bases, V lost 5 bases, and 17 bases had no gene match.

The chain is built from TRBV24-1 and TRBJ2-5; TRBD2 matches 12 bases. The CDR3 contains 17 residues. Unmatched junction bases numbered 12, after V lost 9 bases and J lost 2 bases. CDR1 and CDR2 from the germline V gene are KGHDR and SFDVKD. CDR3 loop: CATGQERLAGDQETQYF. CDR3 bases: TGTGCCACCGGACAAGAAAGACTAGCGGGGGATCAAGAGACCCAGTACTTC.

This clonotype has a handful of counts. The rearrangement joins TRBV6-1 to TRBJ2-5; 7 bases fit TRBD1. The CDR3 is 15 amino acids. V lost 8 bases, J lost 3 bases, and 12 bases stayed unmatched. The germline gives CDR1 MNHNS, CDR2 SASEGT. Here the CDR3 reads CASVGLGQTEETQYF. CDR3 bases: TGTGCCAGCGTCGGCCTGGGACAGACTGAAGAGACCCAGTACTTC.

The V call is TRBV6-5, the J call TRBJ2-2, with D possibly called TRBD1 or TRBD2 (6 bases each). Trimming took 2 bases from V and 4 from J, leaving 11 bases between them. CDR1 is MNHEY and CDR2 is SVGAGI in the germline V gene. The CDR3 is made up of 15 amino acids. CDR3 in amino acids: CASSYEGGGTGELFF. The CDR3, as DNA: TGTGCCAGCAGTTACGAGGGGGGCGGCACCGGGGAGCTGTTTTTT.

The chain has TRBV20-1 and TRBJ1-5, with D possibly matching TRBD1 (6 bases). Trimming shortened V by 6 bases and J by 4 bases, and 16 bases separated the two germline ends. The CDR3 is made up of 14 amino acids. Germline V gene lookup returns CDR1 DFQATT and CDR2 SNEGSKA (reference sequence). The CDR3 nucleotides read TGCAGTGCCCATCCGACAGGACAGAATCAGCCCCAGCATTTT. It specifies CSAHPTGQNQPQHF.

Here the CDR3 reads CASSARGVSNTGELFF. In DNA form, the CDR3 reads TGTGCCAGCAGCGCCCGGGGGGTCTCGAACACCGGGGAGCTGTTTTTT. The chain links TRBV9 to TRBJ2-2, with TRBD2 matching over 7 bases. Germline V gene lookup returns CDR1 SGDLS and CDR2 YYNGEE. Trimming removed 3 bases from V and 0 bases from J; junction bases left unmatched: 5. The CDR3 totals 16 residues.

This clonotype showed up just a few times. The chain couples TRBV20-1 to TRBJ2-1, with 8 nucleotides matching TRBD2. CDR3 length equals 15 residues. CDR1 is DFQATT and CDR2 is SNEGSKA in the germline V gene (reference sequence). V shed 4 bases and J 0 bases; nucleotides not matched to a gene: 5. CDR3: CSATRGGNSYNEQFF. In DNA form, the CDR3 reads TGCAGTGCTACCCGCGGGGGGAACTCCTACAATGAGCAGTTCTTC.

This clonotype was recorded a few times. V gene TRBV9 combines with J gene TRBJ2-6; D gene unclear. The CDR3 totals 15 residues. Trimming removed 0 bases at V and 4 bases at J, with 8 bases between. Per germline, CDR1 SGDLS and CDR2 YYNGEE. CDR3 residues: CASSVEPTGANVLTF. CDR3 DNA sequence: TGTGCCAGCAGCGTAGAGCCGACCGGGGCCAACGTCCTGACTTTC.

The chain employs TRBV27 and TRBJ1-5; D is uncertain. Germline CDR1 reads MNHEY; CDR2 reads SMNVEV (reference sequence). Deletions cut 8 bases from V and 0 bases from J, with 14 bases between. The CDR3 has 15 residues. The CDR3 DNA is TGTGCCAGCGCACGAGACTCTAATAGCAATCAGCCCCAGCATTTT. The encoded protein is CASARDSNSNQPQHF.

V and J are TRBV6-4 and TRBJ2-1; TRBD2 matches at 11 bases. J lost 7 bases, V lost 4 bases, and 3 bases had no gene match. The CDR3 runs 14 residues. Germline CDR1 is MRHNA and CDR2 is SNTAGT. The CDR3 DNA reads TGTGCCAGCAGTGGACTAGCGGGGCAAAATGAGCAGTTCTTC. It translates to CASSGLAGQNEQFF.

This chain links TRBV6-5 with TRBJ2-6; D perhaps matches TRBD1 (5 bases). This CDR3 is built from 16 residues. Trimming pared 4 bases from V and 0 bases from J, leaving 10 bases between. Germline V CDR1 and CDR2: MNHEY, SVGAGI. This CDR3 is CASSSGFVSGANVLTF. DNA of the CDR3: TGTGCCAGCAGTTCAGGGTTCGTCTCTGGGGCCAACGTCCTGACTTTC.

This clonotype has only a few counts. J is TRBJ2-1 and V is TRBV2; D possibly corresponds to TRBD1 (6 bases). V was clipped by 10 bases and J by 7 bases, with 14 bases between them. This CDR3 comprises 12 residues. In germline, CDR1 is SNHLY, CDR2 FYNNEI. The CDR3 DNA sequence: TGTGCCACACAGGGAGTAGGGAATGAGCAGTTCTTC. Translation gives CATQGVGNEQFF.

This clonotype was counted only a few times. The chain links TRBV14 to TRBJ2-2; D ambiguous. In germline, CDR1 is SGHDN, CDR2 FVKESK. The length of the CDR3 is 15 residues. The V end was cut by 4 bases, the J end by 5 bases, with 14 bases between. For the CDR3, the DNA is TGTGCCAGCAGCCCTACCGGGCTTGTAACCGGGGAGCTGTTTTTT. Translation: CASSPTGLVTGELFF.

Many counts were recorded for this clonotype. The rearrangement uses TRBV20-1 and TRBJ1-1; D call uncertain. There are 13 residues in the CDR3. The V gene lost 0 bases and the J gene lost 5 bases, with 10 bases spanning the gap. Per the germline V gene, CDR1 is DFQATT and CDR2 is SNEGSKA (reference sequence). The CDR3 bases are TGCAGTGCTAGAGATATGGGGATAACTGAAGCTTTCTTT. Translated, it gives CSARDMGITEAFF.

The table lists this clonotype with a few counts. The rearrangement joins TRBV10-3 to TRBJ2-7; TRBD1 might be the D (5 bases). Germline V gene sequence: CDR1 ENHRY, CDR2 SYGVKD. This CDR3 spans 14 amino acids. V lost 7 bases, J lost 7 bases, and 20 bases lay in between. This CDR3 reads CAIKEGFRVEEQYF. The CDR3 DNA reads as TGTGCCATCAAAGAAGGATTCAGGGTCGAGGAGCAGTACTTC.

The chain combines TRBV7-2 with TRBJ1-2, with D possibly TRBD1 on 5 matching bases. The CDR3 is 15 residues long. The V end lost 1 base, the J end lost 2 bases, and 11 bases lay between the germline ends. Germline CDR1 is SGHTA and CDR2 is FQGNSA. DNA for the CDR3: TGTGCCAGCAGCTTAGAACCGGGGCCAAACTATGGCTACACCTTC. Amino acid sequence: CASSLEPGPNYGYTF.

In this sample, this clonotype turned up many times. V usage is TRBV15 and J usage is TRBJ2-3; D is possibly TRBD2 (6 bases). The CDR3 covers 15 residues. V was cut by 0 bases and J by 5 bases, with 12 bases left in between. CDR1 is LNHNV and CDR2 is YYDKDF in the germline V gene (reference sequence). CDR3 protein: CATSRERGGRDTQYF. The CDR3 bases are TGTGCCACCAGCAGAGAGCGGGGCGGTCGAGATACGCAGTATTTT.

V usage is TRBV12-3 or TRBV12-4 and J usage is TRBJ2-2; 9 nucleotides agree with TRBD1. The V segment lost 5 bases and the J segment 3 bases; nucleotides outside the gene matches: 4. This CDR3 contains 15 residues. This CDR3 is CASSGTGLDTGELFF. The CDR3 coding sequence is TGTGCCAGCAGTGGGACAGGGTTGGACACCGGGGAGCTGTTTTTT.